This T cell receptor beta chain appears in the sequencing data of a study of blood T cells in healthy people across ages. V was cut by 0 bases and J by 6 bases, with 6 bases left in between. CDR3 length: 12 residues. Germline V CDR1 and CDR2: MNHEY, SVGAGI. Primers used in a second PCR of roughly 7 to 11 cycles were a sample-barcoded 5' primer and a J-beta primer mix. TCRdb reprocessed the 5' RACE reads via MiXCR and lists one record per CDR3 protein. The sample comprises 760,000 or so distinct CDR3 sequences, around 25% of which are singletons, and 9.4% rests with the top ten. This clonotype was seen at least ten times. Another study also made use of these data, one on T cells of mothers and their children.

This sequence originates from a boy aged 10-17 years in good health. V is TRBV6-5 and J is TRBJ2-7, with D perhaps TRBD2 (6 bases). The specimen sequenced was blood. The CDR3 bases are TGTGCCAGCAGTTACTCGGGGGGCGAGCAGTACTTC. This gives the protein CASSYSGGEQYF.